The rows below give T cell receptor beta chains drawn from one sample of a study of control samples from healthy donors and cancer patients. Sequencing used immunoSEQ multiplex PCR; TCRdb keeps in-frame clones, though not all of them. In the table there are some 120,000 clones, more than 75% of which are singletons. Sequenced material: blood. These receptor sequences come from a man younger than 45 in good health. Each CDR3 is given with its conserved first and last residue. Fields, in order: clone size, V gene, J gene, D gene, CDR3 DNA, CDR3 protein. D genes are given only for firm matches. The listing skips clone size in some rows; elsewhere it reads once, few, many or a size class.

>.|TRBV10-2|TRBJ1-2|.
TGCGCCAGCAGTGACAGGCCTAACTATGGCTACACCTTC
CASSDRPNYGYTF
>.|TRBV30|TRBJ1-5|TRBD1
TGTGCCTGGAGTGCCGGACAGGGCCTAAACTTT
CAWSAGQGLNF
>.|TRBV2|TRBJ1-4|.
TGTGCCAGCAGTCGGGACATTACCAATGAAAAACTGTTTTTT
CASSRDITNEKLFF
>.|TRBV20-1|TRBJ1-2|.
TGCAGTGCTAGAGTGGAGGGCTACACCTTC
CSARVEGYTF
>.|TRBV7-3|TRBJ1-3|.
TGTGCCAGCAGACATAACCGAAGCAACCCAAGGAACACCATATATTTT
CASRHNRSNPRNTIYF
>once|TRBV5-1|TRBJ1-1|.
TGCGCCAGCAGCCCATCAGTTAACACTGAAGCTTTCTTT
CASSPSVNTEAFF
>.|TRBV19|TRBJ2-3|TRBD2
TGTGCCAGTAAAAGGGCTAGCGGGGGCTCAGATACGCAGTATTTT
CASKRASGGSDTQYF
>few|TRBV4-1|TRBJ1-2|.
TGCGCCAGCAGCCCGATAATTAGGGGCTATGGCTACACCTTC
CASSPIIRGYGYTF
>.|TRBV5-6|TRBJ1-5|TRBD1
TGTGCCAGCAGCGGGACAGGTGACGGTCAGCCCCAGCATTTT
CASSGTGDGQPQHF
>.|TRBV6-5|TRBJ2-2|TRBD1
TGTGCCAGCATGTGGGACAGGGGCGGCGGGGAGCTGTTTTTT
CASMWDRGGGELFF
>.|TRBV2|TRBJ2-3|.
TGTGCCAGCTCCGGGACCTTCCCAGATACGCAGTATTTT
CASSGTFPDTQYF
>once|TRBV12-3/TRBV12-4|TRBJ1-2|.
TGTGCCAGCACATCCGGATGGATCTATGGCTACACCTTC
CASTSGWIYGYTF